This entry lists 21 T cell receptor beta chains sequenced from one sample in a study of beta chain features in type 1 diabetes. Expressed TCRB transcripts got sequenced, as all isolated RNA was reverse transcribed. Sequencing was performed with immunoSEQ multiplex PCR; in TCRdb, only in-frame clones are kept and a portion is missing. In the table there are about 370,000 clones, over 9% of which are singletons. No antigen has been assigned to these receptors. Notes on the study in general: Moderate but significant shortening of TCRB CDR3s was recorded in all four CD4+ subsets from Type 1 diabetes patients.

The sequencing sample was made of central memory CD4+ T cells from blood. The receptors shown here come from a man aged 25-45 years with type 1 diabetes.

This clone was seen at least ten times. This chain joins TRBV5-1 and TRBJ2-1, with D tentatively TRBD1 (5 bases). From germline, CDR1 is SGHRS and CDR2 YFSETQ. V was pared by 2 bases and J by 9 bases, with 18 bases between. This CDR3 is 15 amino acids long. The CDR3: CASSFFDSDSGEQFF. Written as DNA, the CDR3 is TGCGCCAGCAGCTTCTTCGACAGTGATTCGGGTGAGCAGTTCTTC.

This clone was counted between two and nine times. The J gene is TRBJ2-7, the V gene TRBV7-9; no clear D gene. The CDR3 contains 14 residues. Trimming removed 0 bases from V and 7 bases from J, with 13 bases in between. Germline lookup yields CDR1 SEHNR and CDR2 FQNEAQ (reference sequence). CDR3 bases: TGTGCCAGCAGCTTAGCGGTAGGGTTGTGGGAGCAGTACTTC. Its protein is CASSLAVGLWEQYF.

This clone was seen more than once but under ten times. The chain couples TRBV6-1 to TRBJ2-3; D unclear. Germline CDR1 reads MNHNS; CDR2 reads SASEGT. V dropped 1 base and J dropped 10 bases, with 15 bases sitting between them. The CDR3 has 14 residues. This CDR3 is CASSEVSWSDAQYF. The CDR3 nucleotides are TGTGCCAGCAGTGAAGTCTCCTGGTCCGATGCGCAGTATTTT.

This clone has a handful of counts. V gene TRBV5-1 combines with J gene TRBJ2-5, with TRBD1 matching over 8 bases. V trimming: 4 bases; J trimming: 2 bases; junction bases outside the gene matches: 10. The germline gives CDR1 SGHRS, CDR2 YFSETQ. This CDR3 spans 16 amino acids. The CDR3 region has the DNA TGCGCCAGCAGCCGAGGGCAGGGGGCGAGGCAAGAGACCCAGTACTTC. Protein sequence: CASSRGQGARQETQYF.

The rearrangement uses TRBV28 and TRBJ1-1; D is undetermined. V was cut by 7 bases and J by 4 bases, with 10 bases left in between. This CDR3 is built from 12 residues. Germline assignment: CDR1 MDHEN and CDR2 SYDVKM. CDR3 loop: CASNDVTTEAFF. The CDR3 DNA reads as TGTGCCAGCAACGACGTTACCACTGAAGCTTTCTTT.

This clone was seen only a few times. V usage is TRBV11-2 and J usage is TRBJ2-4; no clear D gene. Trimming took off 0 bases at V and 6 bases at J, with 12 bases between the two ends. The CDR3 sequence is 15 residues long. Germline lookup yields CDR1 SGHAT and CDR2 FQNNGV. CDR3 DNA sequence: TGTGCCAGCAGCTTAGATTCGGTGACGAGAAACATTCAGTACTTC. Amino acids: CASSLDSVTRNIQYF. Full variable domain (missing parts from reference TRBV11-2 and TRBJ2-4): EAGVAQSPRYKIIEKRQSVAFWCNPISGHATLYWYQQILGQGPKLLIQFQNNGVVDDSQLPKDRFSAERLKGVDSTLKIQPAKLEDSAVYLCASSLDSVTRNIQYFGAGTRLSVL.

Concerning this clone: The junction departs from germline at one end; a sequencing error may be responsible. The chain joins TRBV10-3 to TRBJ2-5; weak D call: TRBD2 (6 bases). The J call may be faulty, since TRBJ2-7 better matches the DNA end. CDR1 is ENHRY, CDR2 SYGVKD, per germline. There are 13 residues in the CDR3. The CDR3 spells CASSRSGSYEQYF. In DNA form, the CDR3 reads TGTGCCAGCAGTCGAAGCGGGTCCTACGAGCAGTACTTC.

The V gene is TRBV6-6, the J gene TRBJ1-2; no firm D call. Per the germline V gene, CDR1 is MNHNY and CDR2 is SVGAGI (reference sequence). Trimming removed 7 bases at V and 8 bases at J, with 17 bases between. There are 13 residues in the CDR3. This CDR3 is CASTPDGEWGYTF. The CDR3 DNA reads as TGTGCCAGCACCCCTGACGGGGAATGGGGCTACACCTTC.

In this sample, this clone turned up a few times. The chain is built from TRBV7-9 and TRBJ1-2, with 8 bases aligning to TRBD1. Losses at the gene ends were 5 bases for V and 0 bases for J; bases not matched to a gene: 8. The germline gives CDR1 SEHNR, CDR2 FQNEAQ (reference sequence). The CDR3 has 16 amino acids. CDR3 sequence: CASSQQDRASNYGYTF. The DNA of the CDR3 is TGTGCCAGCAGCCAACAGGACAGGGCATCTAACTATGGCTACACCTTC.

This clone was counted only a few times. The rearrangement uses TRBV30 and TRBJ2-1, with TRBD2 matching 8 bases. V dropped 1 base and J dropped 2; count of bases not matched to a gene: 7. Looked up from germline, CDR1 is GTSNPN and CDR2 is SVGIG (reference sequence). CDR3 length: 16 amino acids. The CDR3 loop is CAWSGTTSGAYNEQFF. CDR3 DNA: TGTGCCTGGAGTGGTACCACTAGCGGAGCCTACAATGAGCAGTTCTTC.

Only a few counts were recorded for this clone. The rearrangement links TRBV7-8 to TRBJ2-5, with TRBD2 matching 10 bases. Germline V gives CDR1 SGHVS, CDR2 FQNEAQ. CDR3 length equals 15 residues. The trim removed 5 bases at V and 2 bases at J, leaving 5 bases unmatched. CDR3 DNA: TGTGCCAGCAGCCCTAGGACTAGCGGTCAAGAGACCCAGTACTTC. It translates to CASSPRTSGQETQYF.

The V gene is TRBV5-1, the J gene TRBJ2-1; D may be TRBD1 or TRBD2 (5 bases each). This CDR3 is built from 16 residues. V was shortened by 4 bases and J by 1 base, with 15 bases between the two germline ends. Germline CDR1 and CDR2: SGHRS and YFSETQ. The CDR3 DNA is TGCGCCAGCAGCCCCGGGACCCATGCATCCTACAATGAGCAGTTCTTC. It translates to CASSPGTHASYNEQFF.

The CDR3 DNA is TGTGCCAGCAGCCAAGACAGGGGGGAAAAACTGTTTTTT. Protein product: CASSQDRGEKLFF. The chain uses TRBV7-7 and TRBJ1-4, with 9 bases matching TRBD1. V shed 5 bases and J 8 bases; nucleotides not matched to a gene: 3. Germline V lookup: CDR1 SSHAT, CDR2 FNYEAQ (reference sequence). The CDR3 loop spans 13 amino acids.

The chain joins TRBV6-5 to TRBJ2-2; 8 bases map to TRBD2. The CDR3 consists of 15 residues. V lost 6 bases, J lost 6 bases, and 9 bases stayed unmatched. CDR1 and CDR2 from the germline V gene are MNHEY and SVGAGI. CDR3 protein: CASRAGTSKSGELFF. In DNA form, the CDR3 reads TGTGCCAGCAGGGCCGGGACTAGTAAATCCGGGGAGCTGTTTTTT.

This clone was counted between two and nine times. The chain recombines TRBV10-3 with TRBJ2-7, with D perhaps matching TRBD1 (5 bases). CDR1 and CDR2 (germline): ENHRY, SYGVKD. The CDR3 covers 14 residues. V gave up 4 bases and J gave up 0 bases, with 10 bases separating them. The CDR3 loop reads CAISVQENSYEQYF. In DNA, the CDR3 is TGTGCCATCAGTGTACAGGAAAACTCCTACGAGCAGTACTTC.

Concerning this clone: One end of the junction does not line up with germline, which may come from a read error. This rearrangement joins TRBV7-6 to TRBJ2-3; D not certain. The germline V gene has CDR1 SGHVS and CDR2 FNYEAQ. This CDR3 is 13 amino acids long. CDR3 sequence: CASSLAREDTQYF. CDR3 in DNA: TGTGCTAGCAGCTTAGCTCGAGAAGATACGCAGTATTTT.

This clone has just a few counts. The chain uses TRBV7-2 and TRBJ2-1; no definite D call. Germline-derived CDR1 and CDR2 are SGHTA and FQGNSA. Trimming left V 2 bases short and J 3 bases short, with 2 bases between. The CDR3 runs to 12 residues. The CDR3 nucleotides are TGTGCCAGCAGCTTACTCTACAATGAGCAGTTCTTC. Translated: CASSLLYNEQFF.

This clone was counted between two and nine times. The chain employs TRBV27 and TRBJ2-7; D is perhaps TRBD1 (7 bases). The germline CDR1 and CDR2 sequences are MNHEY and SMNVEV (reference sequence). V dropped 9 bases and J dropped 5 bases, with 17 bases sitting between them. This CDR3 has 13 amino acids. The CDR3 nucleotides are TGTGCCAGTCGCGACAGGGCGGGAAACGAGCAGTACTTC. Protein product: CASRDRAGNEQYF.

Here the CDR3 DNA reads TGTGCCAGCAGTTCGAACCCGACAGGATCCTACGAGCAGTACTTC. Amino acid sequence: CASSSNPTGSYEQYF. The rearrangement joins TRBV6-5 to TRBJ2-7, with a weak D call TRBD1 (6 bases). The V gene lost 4 bases and the J gene lost 1 base, with 14 bases spanning the gap. CDR3 length equals 15 residues. Germline CDR1 MNHEY, CDR2 SVGAGI.

This clone has more than one count but fewer than ten. The chain employs TRBV25-1 and TRBJ1-2, with D perhaps TRBD1 (6 bases). V was cut by 2 bases and J by 7 bases, with 17 bases left in between. The V gene's germline CDR1 is MGHDK and CDR2 SYGVNS. CDR3 length: 15 amino acids. In DNA, the CDR3 is TGTGCCAGCAGTGAAACGGGCCTAGGGGGAGGTGGCTACACCTTC. Translated, it gives CASSETGLGGGGYTF.

This clone occurred a few times. This chain connects TRBV5-1 to TRBJ2-7, with 7 positions matching TRBD2. CDR3 length: 14 residues. Trimming took 2 bases from V and 7 from J; bases not matched to a gene: 9. In germline, CDR1 is SGHRS, CDR2 YFSETQ. The CDR3 protein is CASSFGLEHGEQYF. The CDR3 nucleotides are TGCGCCAGCAGCTTCGGACTAGAACATGGGGAGCAGTACTTC.